Each of the 12 T cell receptor beta chains below was sequenced from the same sample in a study of immune evolution from preneoplasia to lung adenocarcinoma (dated by TCRdb to about 2021). The library was generated by the immunoSEQ multiplex PCR assay. TCRdb took over this immuneACCESS table, retaining in-frame rearrangements with V and J assigned. Such tables are incomplete; in checked studies, under half of the missing clones stem from an unresolved V gene, and the remainder is unexplained. Recorded for this sample are over 11,000 clones; more than 80% of them occurred a single time. The ten largest clones represent 4.9% of the sample. The sample consisted of FFPE minimally invasive lung adenocarcinoma tissue. Explained via the paper, the cell subset or site label denotes: micro-invasive lung adenocarcinoma (MIA). These receptors came from a person aged 65 to 85 with lung adenocarcinoma.

This chain connects TRBV25-1 to TRBJ1-1, with 10 bases fitting TRBD1. This CDR3 is built from 14 residues. The V segment lost 9 bases and the J segment 3 bases; nucleotides outside the gene matches: 7. Germline V gene sequence: CDR1 MGHDK, CDR2 SYGVNS. In DNA, the CDR3 is TGTGCCAGAACCCCCGGGACAGGGGACACTGAAGCTTTCTTT. It translates to CARTPGTGDTEAFF.

The J gene is TRBJ1-1, the V gene TRBV30, with unresolved D. Germline V gene data show CDR1 as GTSNPN and CDR2 as SVGIG (reference sequence). The CDR3 is 14 residues long. V shed 0 bases and J shed 1 base, with 9 bases lying between them. CDR3 in amino acids: CAWSVGQRNTEAFF. The CDR3 DNA reads as TGTGCCTGGAGTGTAGGCCAGAGGAACACTGAAGCTTTCTTT.

The chain has TRBV2 and TRBJ2-7, with D possibly matching TRBD1 (5 bases). Germline V lookup: CDR1 SNHLY, CDR2 FYNNEI. The CDR3 has 13 amino acids. V lost 5 bases and J lost 6, with 14 bases in between. Here the CDR3 DNA reads TGTGCCAGCAGTATGGACACCTTTGGCGAGCAGTACTTC. It yields the protein CASSMDTFGEQYF.

This rearrangement joins TRBV28 to TRBJ1-2; D not resolved. Between the trimmed V and J ends, which lost 8 bases and 2 bases, there was a span of 12 bases. There are 13 residues in the CDR3. CDR1 is MDHEN, CDR2 SYDVKM, per germline. The CDR3 loop reads CASRGLGNYGYTF. CDR3 nucleotide sequence: TGTGCCAGCCGTGGGCTTGGGAACTATGGCTACACCTTC.

The chain joins TRBV4-2 to TRBJ2-7; TRBD2 matches at 9 bases. V lost 0 bases to trimming and J lost 7 bases; unmatched junction nucleotides: 10. Germline V gives CDR1 LGHNA, CDR2 YNFKEQ. This CDR3 is 16 amino acids long. The CDR3: CASSQDSGGDPREQYF. The DNA for the CDR3 is TGTGCCAGCAGCCAAGATAGCGGGGGTGACCCTAGGGAGCAGTACTTC.

Only one count was recorded for this clone. V is TRBV6-1 and J is TRBJ2-5; 7 nucleotides align to TRBD2. The J segment lost 1 base and the V segment lost 8 bases, leaving 10 bases of the junction unmatched. CDR3 length equals 15 residues. Germline V gene lookup returns CDR1 MNHNS and CDR2 SASEGT. The CDR3 is CASGGEVAGQETQYF. Here the CDR3 DNA reads TGTGCCAGCGGGGGGGAAGTAGCGGGCCAAGAGACCCAGTACTTC.

The chain carries TRBV9 and TRBJ2-1; no clear D. Trimming removed 5 bases from V and 8 bases from J, with 20 bases in between. This CDR3 comprises 15 residues. The V gene's germline CDR1 is SGDLS and CDR2 YYNGEE. CDR3 protein: CASSPLGQAIDEQFF. Written as DNA, the CDR3 is TGTGCCAGCAGTCCTTTGGGTCAGGCTATCGATGAGCAGTTCTTC.

The table lists this clone with a few counts. The chain uses TRBV6-6 and TRBJ1-1, with a tentative D call TRBD1 (5 bases). The CDR3 runs to 14 residues. Germline lookup yields CDR1 MNHNY and CDR2 SVGAGI (reference sequence). V was pared by 2 bases and J by 2 bases, with 9 bases between. CDR3 DNA sequence: TGTGCCAGCAGTTACCGGGGCGGAAACACTGAAGCTTTCTTT. Amino acids: CASSYRGGNTEAFF.

The rearrangement joins TRBV28 to TRBJ2-2, with D tentatively TRBD2 (6 bases). Germline V lookup: CDR1 MDHEN, CDR2 SYDVKM. V shed 4 bases and J shed 4 bases, with 16 bases lying between them. This CDR3 contains 16 residues. The CDR3: CASSSPGTAGTGELFF. CDR3 bases: TGTGCCAGCAGTTCCCCCGGTACAGCGGGCACCGGGGAGCTGTTTTTT.

The CDR3, as DNA: TGTGCCAGCAGCTCCAGAGGTATGGGGACTAGCGACACAGATACGCAGTATTTT. Protein sequence: CASSSRGMGTSDTDTQYF. V usage is TRBV5-6 and J usage is TRBJ2-3, with 10 bases aligning to TRBD2. This CDR3 is built from 18 residues. The ends lost 3 bases at V and 2 bases at J; junction bases unmatched: 12. CDR1 is SGHDT and CDR2 is YYEEEE in the germline V gene. Combining the CDR3 with reference TRBV5-6 and TRBJ2-3 gives the whole variable domain DAGVTQSPTHLIKTRGQQVTLRCSPKSGHDTVSWYQQALGQGPQFIFQYYEEEERQRGNFPDRFSGHQFPNYSSELNVNALLLGDSALYLCASSSRGMGTSDTDTQYFGPGTRLTVL.

V usage is TRBV7-9 and J usage is TRBJ2-5; D ambiguous. Trimming pared 1 base from V and 8 bases from J, leaving 2 bases between. CDR3 length equals 10 residues. The germline V gene has CDR1 SEHNR and CDR2 FQNEAQ (reference sequence). The CDR3 DNA reads as TGTGCCAGCAGCTTAGGCACCCAGTACTTC. This translates into CASSLGTQYF.

This clone came up a few times. The chain has TRBV5-4 and TRBJ2-5; 7 bases match TRBD2. Germline assignment: CDR1 SGHNT and CDR2 YYREEE (reference sequence). The V and J ends lost 4 bases and 3 bases, in that order; junction bases with no gene match: 6. The CDR3 covers 14 residues. The CDR3 coding sequence is TGTGCCAGCAGCCCCGTGGGGGGGGAAGAGACCCAGTACTTC. Its protein product is CASSPVGGEETQYF. The variable domain in full, with the rest retrieved from reference TRBV5-4 and TRBJ2-5, is ETGVTQSPTHLIKTRGQQVTLRCSSQSGHNTVSWYQQALGQGPQFIFQYYREEENGRGNFPPRFSGLQFPNYSSELNVNALELDDSALYLCASSPVGGEETQYFGPGTRLLVL.